These 22 T cell receptor beta chains were all obtained from the same sample, sequenced in a study of shared clonotypes between healthy human individuals. Naive-designated CD8 cells lacked CD45RO, were positively enriched for CCR7, and omitted terminally differentiated effector memory CD45RA+ cells. This table comes from immunoSEQ multiplex PCR, and its TCRdb copy is limited to in-frame clones, with some not included. The profile shows over 750,000 clones, around 96% of them singletons. Source material: naive CD8+ T cells sorted from blood. These receptors all stem from a man aged 25-45 years in good health.

The rearrangement uses TRBV7-2 and TRBJ2-5; 7 bases are shared with TRBD2. This CDR3 has 17 residues. CDR1 and CDR2 from the germline V gene are SGHTA and FQGNSA. Losses at the gene ends were 1 base for V and 1 base for J; bases not matched to a gene: 9. The CDR3 reads CASSLVASASGQETQYF. Here the CDR3 DNA reads TGTGCCAGCAGCTTAGTAGCTTCGGCTAGCGGCCAAGAGACCCAGTACTTC.

The chain uses TRBV27 and TRBJ2-2, with 15 bases identical to TRBD2. CDR1 and CDR2 (germline): MNHEY, SMNVEV (reference sequence). Trimming removed 6 bases from V and 7 bases from J; junction bases left unmatched: 6. The CDR3 length is 16 residues. CDR3 amino acids: CASSRGTSGRSGELFF. In DNA, the CDR3 is TGTGCCAGCAGCAGAGGGACTAGCGGGAGGAGCGGGGAGCTGTTTTTT.

V and J are TRBV12-5 and TRBJ2-3; TRBD2 matches at 9 bases. Per germline, CDR1 LGHNT and CDR2 FRNRAP. Trimming took 1 base from V and 0 from J; bases not matched to a gene: 2. The CDR3 runs to 16 residues. CDR3 loop: CASGLGAGGSTDTQYF. The CDR3, as DNA: TGTGCTAGTGGTTTGGGAGCGGGAGGTAGCACAGATACGCAGTATTTT.

The V gene is TRBV19, the J gene TRBJ1-2, with 7 bases matching TRBD1. The CDR3 sequence is 15 residues long. Germline V lookup: CDR1 LNHDA, CDR2 SQIVND (reference sequence). Trimming took 5 bases from V and 3 from J; bases not matched to a gene: 9. The CDR3 is CASSVQGMADYGYTF. In nucleotides, the CDR3 is TGTGCCAGTAGTGTACAGGGGATGGCGGACTATGGCTACACCTTC.

A remark on this clone: At one end, the junction sequence differs from germline, possibly due to a read error. The chain uses TRBV6-1 and TRBJ2-7; perhaps TRBD1 as D (5 bases). Germline V lookup: CDR1 MNHNS, CDR2 SASEGT. This CDR3 is built from 12 residues. The CDR3 DNA reads TGTGCCAGCAGTAACATCCCCCAAGGGGTTACCTTC. Its translation is CASSNIPQGVTF.

J is TRBJ2-3 and V is TRBV6-5; 7 nucleotides match TRBD2. Per the germline V gene, CDR1 is MNHEY and CDR2 is SVGAGI. This CDR3 comprises 16 residues. The V and J ends lost 0 bases and 3 bases, in that order; junction bases with no gene match: 6. The CDR3 loop reads CASSYSPTGGTDTQYF. DNA of the CDR3: TGTGCCAGCAGTTACTCCCCCACGGGAGGTACAGATACGCAGTATTTT.

This chain connects TRBV15 to TRBJ2-3, with a possible D match to TRBD2 (6 bases). The germline V and J ends were trimmed by 9 bases and 1 base, with 14 bases remaining between them. The CDR3 runs 14 residues. CDR1 and CDR2 from the germline V gene are LNHNV and YYDKDF (reference sequence). The CDR3 is CATTPGDGTDTQYF. The CDR3 DNA is TGTGCCACAACCCCGGGGGACGGCACAGATACGCAGTATTTT.

This chain joins TRBV10-2 and TRBJ2-1; 7 positions match TRBD1. The germline gives CDR1 WSHSY, CDR2 SAAADI. The CDR3 is 16 amino acids. The V segment lost 4 bases and the J segment 2 bases; nucleotides outside the gene matches: 8. The CDR3: CASSGTRTGTYNEQFF. The CDR3 region has the DNA TGCGCCAGCAGTGGTACGCGGACAGGAACCTACAATGAGCAGTTCTTC.

The V call is TRBV6-5, the J call TRBJ2-7; D perhaps matches TRBD1 (5 bases). The CDR3 has 14 amino acids. In germline, CDR1 is MNHEY, CDR2 SVGAGI. Trimming took 5 bases from V and 2 from J, leaving 13 bases between them. As DNA, the CDR3 is TGTGCCAGCAGTCGACAGTACCGAACCTACGAGCAGTACTTC. Amino acid sequence: CASSRQYRTYEQYF.

This chain joins TRBV29-1 and TRBJ2-7; possible D gene TRBD1, 5 bases. Trimming cost V 1 base and J 3 bases, with 19 bases left between them. CDR1 SQVTM and CDR2 ANQGSEA come from the germline V gene. This CDR3 spans 16 amino acids. CDR3 nucleotides: TGCAGCGTTGAAGGGGGCCATCAAGGGGCCTACTACGAGCAGTACTTC. Translated, it gives CSVEGGHQGAYYEQYF.

The rearrangement joins TRBV7-6 to TRBJ2-1; 8 nucleotides align to TRBD2. V dropped 3 bases and J dropped 9; count of bases not matched to a gene: 13. CDR1 is SGHVS, CDR2 FNYEAQ, per germline. CDR3 length: 16 residues. The CDR3 DNA follows: TGTGCCAGCAGCTTTAGATCTAGCGGGCAAAGGGGTGAGCAGTTCTTC. Amino acids: CASSFRSSGQRGEQFF.

The gene calls are TRBV7-9 and TRBJ2-7; 8 bases agree with TRBD1. Unmatched junction bases numbered 3, after V lost 4 bases and J lost 1 base. CDR1 and CDR2 (germline): SEHNR, FQNEAQ (reference sequence). CDR3 length: 14 amino acids. The CDR3 sequence: CASSSGDRSYEQYF. Here the CDR3 DNA reads TGTGCCAGCAGCTCCGGGGACAGGTCCTACGAGCAGTACTTC.

V usage is TRBV13 and J usage is TRBJ1-1; D is possibly TRBD1 (5 bases). The CDR3 is 14 residues long. V was clipped by 5 bases and J by 6 bases, with 16 bases between them. Germline CDR1 reads PRHDT; CDR2 reads FYEKMQ (reference sequence). CDR3 bases: TGTGCCAGCAGCGCCGTCCCTCGAGGGGCTGAAGCTTTCTTT. Encoded protein: CASSAVPRGAEAFF.

This chain connects TRBV7-9 to TRBJ2-5; D is uncertain. The CDR3 totals 16 residues. V lost 4 bases and J lost 0, with 15 bases in between. The germline V gene encodes CDR1 SEHNR and CDR2 FQNEAQ (reference sequence). Written as DNA, the CDR3 is TGTGCCAGCAGCTCTGCGGTGACTGGGTACCAAGAGACCCAGTACTTC. It encodes CASSSAVTGYQETQYF.

This clone was seen once. The rearrangement uses TRBV18 and TRBJ2-7; D is undetermined. V was pared by 0 bases and J by 2 bases, with 11 bases between. The CDR3 runs to 15 residues. Per germline, CDR1 KGHSH and CDR2 LQKENI. CDR3 protein: CASSPPALSPYEQYF. CDR3 coding DNA: TGTGCCAGCTCACCACCTGCGCTTTCGCCCTACGAGCAGTACTTC.

The rearrangement links TRBV2 to TRBJ2-1, with unresolved D. The germline V gene has CDR1 SNHLY and CDR2 FYNNEI. Trimming removed 4 bases from V and 0 bases from J, with 10 bases in between. This CDR3 region has 15 residues. The CDR3 DNA follows: TGTGCCAGCAGTGTGTCCGTAAGCTCCTACAATGAGCAGTTCTTC. It specifies CASSVSVSSYNEQFF.

The chain joins TRBV29-1 to TRBJ2-5; perhaps TRBD2 as D (7 bases). The CDR3 is 15 residues long. From germline, CDR1 is SQVTM and CDR2 ANQGSEA. Between the trimmed V and J ends, which lost 3 bases and 4 bases, there was a span of 18 bases. CDR3 nucleotides: TGCAGCGTTGAGATTATGGGAGGGGGAGGAGAGACCCAGTACTTC. It yields the protein CSVEIMGGGGETQYF.

The count of this clone is one. The chain employs TRBV14 and TRBJ2-1; the match to TRBD2 covers 10 bases. V was pared by 6 bases and J by 7 bases, with 6 bases of the junction left unmatched. The CDR3 has 14 residues. Germline values: CDR1 SGHDN, CDR2 FVKESK. CDR3 sequence reads: CASSPAGGPNEQFF. The CDR3 DNA reads as TGTGCCAGCAGTCCAGCGGGAGGGCCTAATGAGCAGTTCTTC.

The chain is built from TRBV11-2 and TRBJ2-3; the D gene is possibly TRBD2 (6 bases). Trimming left V 0 bases short and J 4 bases short, with 20 bases between. The CDR3 is made up of 18 amino acids. Germline CDR1 SGHAT, CDR2 FQNNGV. CDR3 residues: CASSLDPPTSLGADTQYF. The CDR3 DNA reads as TGTGCCAGCAGCTTAGATCCCCCGACTAGTTTGGGGGCAGATACGCAGTATTTT.

This chain links TRBV19 with TRBJ2-1; 11 bases agree with TRBD2. This CDR3 is 14 amino acids long. V was pared by 7 bases and J by 8 bases, with 7 bases of the junction left unmatched. Germline CDR1 LNHDA, CDR2 SQIVND (reference sequence). The DNA of the CDR3 is TGTGCCAGTACCGGGACTAGCGGACGGGATGAGCAGTTCTTC. It is translated as CASTGTSGRDEQFF.

The rearrangement joins TRBV6-1 to TRBJ1-5; no clear D. V lost 2 bases and J lost 0, with 20 bases in between. The germline V gene encodes CDR1 MNHNS and CDR2 SASEGT. This CDR3 spans 19 amino acids. DNA for the CDR3: TGTGCCAGCAGTGAATCGTTATGGCAGCAAGGCTATAGCAATCAGCCCCAGCATTTT. It codes for CASSESLWQQGYSNQPQHF.

The chain combines TRBV7-9 with TRBJ2-7; 7 nucleotides match TRBD2. Per the germline V gene, CDR1 is SEHNR and CDR2 is FQNEAQ (reference sequence). V was clipped by 3 bases and J by 5 bases; unmatched bases: 13. This CDR3 region has 16 residues. The CDR3 here is CASSFGRESSMHEQYF. DNA for the CDR3: TGTGCCAGCAGCTTTGGGCGGGAGAGCTCCATGCACGAGCAGTACTTC.